This T cell receptor (beta chain) was recovered during a study of shared clonotypes between healthy human individuals. Trimming stripped 2 bases from V and 5 bases from J, with 16 bases between. This CDR3 region has 15 residues. CDR1 and CDR2 from the germline V gene are SGHRS and YFSETQ. Authors' processing steps: ImmunoSEQ sequences covered only the junction and lacked quality scores; filtering therefore differed. Some clones are missing from TCRdb's copy, which holds only in-frame ones; the method was immunoSEQ multiplex PCR. That table furnishes V, J and clone size, whereas the DNA furnished D and trimming. The sample includes about 2 million clones, approximately 95% of them seen just once.

The origin of this receptor is a man between 18 and 35 years old in good health. The sample taken for sequencing was naive CD4+ T cells sorted from blood. Specified subset: CD45RA+ positively selected. This chain joins TRBV5-1 and TRBJ2-5, with D possibly TRBD2 on 6 matching bases. The CDR3 spells CASSFRAGLDETQYF. The CDR3 DNA reads as TGCGCCAGCAGCTTCCGAGCGGGCCTGGATGAGACCCAGTACTTC.